This T cell receptor beta chain is drawn from a study of T cells expressing NK-cell markers (dated by TCRdb to about 2020). About the full investigation: Three sorted T-cell subsets (CD3+CD56+NKG2C+, CD3+CD56+NKG2C- and CD3+CD56-NKG2C+) from eight donors had their TCR beta-chain repertoires profiled. Of the eight sequenced donors, seven were found to be HCMV-seropositive and one was found to be HCMV-seronegative. All eight donors whose samples were sequenced were randomly selected healthy volunteers, three of them men and five women. The libraries were sequenced on Illumina HiSeq 2000/2500, MiSeq or NextSeq, producing 2 x 150 bp reads.

As to this clonotype: The antigen it recognizes is unknown.

Measured from the cysteine to the phenylalanine, the CDR3 is 12 residues long. The record lacks a DNA sequence. According to the germline V gene, CDR1 reads MNHNS and CDR2 reads SASEGT. The investigation overall reported the following: In several donors, the dominant CD3+CD56+NKG2C+ clonotypes ranked among the top 10 CD8+ clonotypes, making up about 1.0-7.5% of CD8+ T cells. It remained unclear whether the expanded NKG2C-expressing T cell clones were specific for HCMV antigens. Those dominant clonotypes were again the most abundant among CD3+CD56-NKG2C+ cells in several donors, at about 28.3-60.1%.

The data were produced on an Illumina HiSeq 2000. 5'RACE template switching, by which a universal primer site and unique molecular identifiers were added, was used to make TCR beta cDNA libraries. cDNA synthesis was primed from the TCR beta constant segment, followed by two successive PCR amplification steps. As for the original processing: MIGEC was used to demultiplex reads and group the reads by UMI, and MiTCR was used to assemble and quantify clonotypes. To remove erroneous sequences, TCR cDNA sequences were retained only when supported by two or more reads. The tcR package was used for downstream repertoire analysis, and clonotypes were matched between fractions using CDR3 nucleotide sequence together with V segment. Antigen specificity was annotated against VDJdb with VDJmatch, allowing one amino acid substitution in CDR3. TCRdb reprocessed the reads, reporting each CDR3 protein sequence once and no DNA. Clone size and V and J calls follow TCRdb, not the original study. The sample's clone listing holds fewer than 550,000 distinct CDR3 sequences. The top ten clonotypes cover over 1.3% of the sample.

A commercial ELISA kit detecting HCMV-specific IgG in serum was used to determine HCMV serostatus. Peripheral blood mononuclear cells were isolated from blood by Ficoll density gradient centrifugation. The origin of this receptor is a woman aged 45-65 years in good health. Donor details come from another sample of the same person, matched by shared clones. Rearrangement joined TRBV6-1 to TRBJ1-6; TCRdb names TRBD1, which stays unverified in the absence of DNA. Sequencing was performed on blood T cells: a sorted CD56 or NKG2C T cell subset, CD4+ or CD8+ T cells, or bulk PBMC T cells (not recorded which). The CDR3 has the sequence CAVVVGARPLHF.